Shown below are 3 T cell receptor beta chains from a single sample sequenced in a study of shared clonotypes between healthy human individuals (dated by TCRdb to about 2020). Preparation of the library involved the immunoSEQ multiplex PCR assay. The table comes from immuneACCESS by way of TCRdb, which keeps in-frame sequences with V and J called. Part of the clones is missing from these tables; in studies checked, under half for an unresolved V gene and the rest for unknown reasons. Recorded for this sample are roughly 2.2 million clones; 85% to 95% of them occurred a single time. The ten biggest clones cover approximately 0.4% of the sample. Sequencing input: naive CD4+ T cells from PBMCs. The intended sense of this specimen's cell subset or site label: CD45RA+ positively selected. The receptors shown here come from a man aged 18 to 30 in good health. Some clones in this sample may be carry-over from other donors' samples.

The chain couples TRBV21-1 to TRBJ1-4. TRBV21-1 is deemed a pseudogene. This CDR3 has 14 amino acids. The CDR3 nucleotides are TGTGCCAGCAGCCCTAGACCTACTGATGAAAAACTGTTTTTT. Translated, it gives CASSPRPTDEKLFF.

The sample holds one count of this clone. Other DNA sequences of this sample code for an identical CDR3. This sequence joins TRBV27 and TRBJ1-1; D ambiguous. V was shortened by 0 bases and J by 5 bases, with 7 bases between the two germline ends. The germline gives CDR1 MNHEY, CDR2 SMNVEV (reference sequence). This CDR3 contains 13 residues. The chain's CDR3 is CASSLSRDTEAFF. The CDR3 DNA reads as TGTGCCAGCAGTTTATCGCGGGATACTGAAGCTTTCTTT.

The chain joins TRBV18 to TRBJ2-7; no reliable D call. This CDR3 contains 13 residues. V was shortened by 3 bases and J by 6 bases, with 12 bases between the two germline ends. The germline gives CDR1 KGHSH, CDR2 LQKENI. CDR3 DNA sequence: TGTGCCAGCTCACCCATCAAAGTCGGCGAGCAGTACTTC. It yields the protein CASSPIKVGEQYF.